This TCR beta chain was captured in a study of OX40 agonist ivuxolimab in advanced cancers. The CDR3 is 16 amino acids. The ends lost 3 bases at V and 1 base at J; junction bases unmatched: 7. Germline V gives CDR1 MGHRA, CDR2 YSYEKL. Produced via immunoSEQ multiplex PCR; TCRdb's table is partial and in-frame only. Of 40,000 to 45,000 clones detected, approximately 92% appear once; the ten largest clones hold 4% to 5%. The sequence was obtained from an adult with an advanced solid tumor such as melanoma, head and neck, liver or kidney cancer. Sequences were derived from CD4+ or CD8+ T cells sorted from blood, sampled in a trial of the OX40 agonist ivuxolimab. The V gene is TRBV4-1, the J gene TRBJ1-1; 8 bases map to TRBD1. The CDR3 region has the DNA TGCGCCAGCAGCCACGTAGACACAGGGGGGAACACTGAAGCTTTCTTT. Protein product: CASSHVDTGGNTEAFF.